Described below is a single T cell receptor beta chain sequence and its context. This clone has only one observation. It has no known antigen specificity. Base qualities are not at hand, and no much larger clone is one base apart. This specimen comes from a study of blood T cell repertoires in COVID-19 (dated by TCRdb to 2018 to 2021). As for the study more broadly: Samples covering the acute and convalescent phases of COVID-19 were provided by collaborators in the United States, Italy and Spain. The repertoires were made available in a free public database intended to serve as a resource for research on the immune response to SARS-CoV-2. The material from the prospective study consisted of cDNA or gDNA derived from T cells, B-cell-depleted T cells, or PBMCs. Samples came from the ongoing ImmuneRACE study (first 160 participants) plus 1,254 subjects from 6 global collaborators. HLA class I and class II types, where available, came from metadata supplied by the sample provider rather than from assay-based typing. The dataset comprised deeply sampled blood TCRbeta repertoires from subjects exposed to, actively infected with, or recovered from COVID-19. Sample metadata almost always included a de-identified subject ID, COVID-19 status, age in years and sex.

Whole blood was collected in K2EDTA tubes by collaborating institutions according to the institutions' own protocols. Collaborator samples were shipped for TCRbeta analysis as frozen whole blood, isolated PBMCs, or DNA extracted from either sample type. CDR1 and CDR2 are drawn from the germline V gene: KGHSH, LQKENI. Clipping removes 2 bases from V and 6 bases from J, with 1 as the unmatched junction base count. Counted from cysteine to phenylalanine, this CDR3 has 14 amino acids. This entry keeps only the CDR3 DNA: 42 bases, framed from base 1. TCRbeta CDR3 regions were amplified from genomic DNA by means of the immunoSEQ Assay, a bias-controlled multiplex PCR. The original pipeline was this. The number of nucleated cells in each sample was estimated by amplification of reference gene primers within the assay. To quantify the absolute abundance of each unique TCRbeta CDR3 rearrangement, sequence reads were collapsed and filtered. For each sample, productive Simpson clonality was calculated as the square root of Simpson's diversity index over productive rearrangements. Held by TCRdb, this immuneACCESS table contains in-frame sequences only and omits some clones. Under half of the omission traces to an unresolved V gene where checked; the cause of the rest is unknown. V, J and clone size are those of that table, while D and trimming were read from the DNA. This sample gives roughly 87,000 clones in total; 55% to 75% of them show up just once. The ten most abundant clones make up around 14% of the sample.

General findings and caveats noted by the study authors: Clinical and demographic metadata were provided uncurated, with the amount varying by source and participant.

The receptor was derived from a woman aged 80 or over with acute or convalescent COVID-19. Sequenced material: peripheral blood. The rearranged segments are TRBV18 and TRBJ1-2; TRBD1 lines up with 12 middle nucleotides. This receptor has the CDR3 CASSPGTGGDGYTF. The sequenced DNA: TGTGCCAGCTCACCAGGGACAGGGGGCGATGGCTACACCTTC.